This TCR beta chain was captured in a study of blood T cell repertoires in COVID-19 (dated by TCRdb to the early 2020s). Study-level background: Collaborator samples came from the United States, Italy and Spain and covered acute and convalescent phases of COVID-19. The prospective study material was composed of cDNA or gDNA derived from T cells, B-cell-depleted T cells, or PBMCs. Deeply sampled blood TCRbeta repertoires from subjects exposed to, actively infected with, or recovered from COVID-19 were included in the dataset. The repertoires were released in a freely available public database intended as a resource for research on the immune response to SARS-CoV-2. The samples were drawn from the first 160 participants of the ongoing ImmuneRACE study and from 1,254 subjects provided by 6 global collaborators. Sample metadata almost always included a de-identified subject ID, COVID-19 status, age in years and sex. Where HLA class I and class II types were available, the types were taken from metadata supplied by the sample provider, not from assay-based typing. The investigation overall reported the following: The quantity of clinical and demographic metadata differed by source and by participant and was supplied without curation.

One collaborating source in Seattle enrolled patients while the patients were actively infected and followed the patients over time throughout the course of disease. The collaborating institutions used their own protocols to collect whole blood in K2EDTA tubes. For TCRbeta analysis, collaborator samples were shipped as frozen whole blood, as isolated PBMCs, or as DNA extracted from either sample type. In the case of this clone: Its antigen remains undetermined. Per-base qualities were not stored, and no clone one base away is much larger.

TCRbeta CDR3 regions were amplified from genomic DNA by means of the immunoSEQ Assay, a bias-controlled multiplex PCR. Per the authors' processing: Within the assay, amplification of reference gene primers was used to estimate how many nucleated cells each sample contained. Sequence reads were collapsed and filtered to measure the absolute abundance of every unique TCRbeta CDR3 rearrangement. For each sample, productive Simpson clonality was calculated by taking the square root of Simpson's diversity index across productive rearrangements. TCRdb carries this immuneACCESS record with in-frame sequences only. Its versions omit some clonotypes, under half of them owing to an unresolved V gene in the studies checked, with the rest unexplained. V and J calls and clone size follow that table, whereas D and trimming were derived from the DNA. Within this sample are about 160,000 clones, with around nine tenths of them counted one time only. 10% to 13% of the sample is taken by the ten largest.

V drops 10 bases and J drops 0 bases, leaving 16 bases in between. The germline V gene encodes CDR1 WNHNN and CDR2 SYGVQD (reference sequence). Inclusive of the bounding cysteine and phenylalanine, the CDR3 is 15 residues long. The only DNA kept is the CDR3, 45 bases in frame from the first base. Sequencing was performed on peripheral blood. This TCR was sampled from a woman between 70 and 85 years old with COVID-19, enrolled during active disease. The chain is encoded by TRBV10-1 joined to TRBJ1-5; TRBD1 might be the D gene, on 6 matching bases. The DNA reads as follows: TGCGCCATCGTCAACAGGGCGGATAGCAATCAGCCCCAGCATTTT. Its coded protein is CAIVNRADSNQPQHF.